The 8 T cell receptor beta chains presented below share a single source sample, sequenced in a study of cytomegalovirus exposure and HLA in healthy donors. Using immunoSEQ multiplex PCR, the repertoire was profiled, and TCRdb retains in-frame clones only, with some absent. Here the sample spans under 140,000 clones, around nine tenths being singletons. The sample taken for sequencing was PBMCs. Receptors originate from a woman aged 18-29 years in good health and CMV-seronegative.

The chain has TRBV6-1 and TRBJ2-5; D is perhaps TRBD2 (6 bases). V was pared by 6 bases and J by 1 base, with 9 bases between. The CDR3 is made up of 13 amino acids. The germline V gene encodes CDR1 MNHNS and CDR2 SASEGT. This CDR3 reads CASRRDFQETQYF. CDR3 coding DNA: TGTGCCAGCAGGAGGGACTTCCAAGAGACCCAGTACTTC.

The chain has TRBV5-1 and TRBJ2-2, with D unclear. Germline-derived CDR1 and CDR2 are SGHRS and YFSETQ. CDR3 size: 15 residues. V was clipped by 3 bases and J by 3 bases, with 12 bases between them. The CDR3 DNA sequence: TGCGCCAGCAGCTCTCTCAGGTGGGACACCGGGGAGCTGTTTTTT. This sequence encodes CASSSLRWDTGELFF.

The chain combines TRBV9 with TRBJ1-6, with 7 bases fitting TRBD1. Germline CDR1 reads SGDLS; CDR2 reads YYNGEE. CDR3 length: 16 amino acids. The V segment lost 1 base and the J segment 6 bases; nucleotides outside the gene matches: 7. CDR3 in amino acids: CASSVSDRAANSPLHF. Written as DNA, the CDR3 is TGTGCCAGCAGCGTATCCGACAGGGCCGCTAATTCACCCCTCCACTTT. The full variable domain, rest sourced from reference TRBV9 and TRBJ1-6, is DSGVTQTPKHLITATGQRVTLRCSPRSGDLSVYWYQQSLDQGLQFLIQYYNGEERAKGNILERFSAQQFPDLHSELNLSSLELGDSALYFCASSVSDRAANSPLHFGNGTRLTVT.

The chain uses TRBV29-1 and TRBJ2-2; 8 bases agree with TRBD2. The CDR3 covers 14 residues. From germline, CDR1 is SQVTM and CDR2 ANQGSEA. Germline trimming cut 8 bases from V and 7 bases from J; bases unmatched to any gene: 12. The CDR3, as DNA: TGCAGCCCTGCAACGGGAGGGTTTAACGGGGAGCTGTTTTTT. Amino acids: CSPATGGFNGELFF.

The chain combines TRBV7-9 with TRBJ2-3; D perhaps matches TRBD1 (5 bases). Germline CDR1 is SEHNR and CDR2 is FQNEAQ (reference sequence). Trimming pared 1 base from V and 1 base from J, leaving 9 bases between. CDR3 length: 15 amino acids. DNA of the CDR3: TGTGCCAGCAGCTTAGTGGGGCAGGGCACAGATACGCAGTATTTT. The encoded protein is CASSLVGQGTDTQYF.

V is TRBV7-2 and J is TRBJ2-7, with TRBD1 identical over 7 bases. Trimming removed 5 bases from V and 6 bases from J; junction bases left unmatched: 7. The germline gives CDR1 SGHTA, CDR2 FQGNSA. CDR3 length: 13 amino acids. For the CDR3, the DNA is TGTGCCAGCAGCCCGAGGGACAGTCGCGAGCAGTACTTC. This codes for CASSPRDSREQYF.

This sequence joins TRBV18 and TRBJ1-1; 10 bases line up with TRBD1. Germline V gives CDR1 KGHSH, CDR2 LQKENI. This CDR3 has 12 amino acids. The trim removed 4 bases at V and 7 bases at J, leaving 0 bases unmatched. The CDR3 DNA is TGTGCCAGCTCACGGGACAGGGGTGAAGCTTTCTTT. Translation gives CASSRDRGEAFF.

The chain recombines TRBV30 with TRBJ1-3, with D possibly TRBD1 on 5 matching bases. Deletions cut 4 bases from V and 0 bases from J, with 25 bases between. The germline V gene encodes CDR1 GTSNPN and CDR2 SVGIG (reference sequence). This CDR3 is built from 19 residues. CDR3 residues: CAWTSGGGFPGHSGNTIYF. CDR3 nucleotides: TGTGCCTGGACCTCTGGGGGGGGATTCCCTGGCCACTCTGGAAACACCATATATTTT. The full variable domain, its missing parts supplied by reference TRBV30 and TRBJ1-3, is SQTIHQWPATLVQPVGSPLSLECTVEGTSNPNLYWYRQAAGRGLQLLFYSVGIGQISSEVPQNLSASRPQDRQFILSSKKLLLSDSGFYLCAWTSGGGFPGHSGNTIYFGEGSWLTVV.